This TCR beta chain was identified in a study of multiple sclerosis patients with progressive multifocal leukoencephalopathy. Study-wide results and caveats: TRBV and TRBJ usage showed no common pattern when PML developed.

Here immunoSEQ multiplex PCR was the method, and the copy in TCRdb shows in-frame clones only, minus some. The sample has under 40,000 clones; about 89% are singletons. Note on this clone: Its antigen is still unknown.

Noted time point: before natalizumab initiation. CDR1 is MNHEY, CDR2 SVGAGI, per germline. CDR3 length: 14 residues. Trimming shortened V by 2 bases and J by 1 base, and 8 bases separated the two germline ends. The source of this sequence is a human donor with multiple sclerosis. This chain links TRBV6-5 with TRBJ2-5; a weak D match, TRBD2 (6 bases). Source material: PBMCs. The CDR3 DNA follows: TGTGCCAGCAGTTACCGGGGGACCCAAGAGACCCAGTACTTC. Encoded protein: CASSYRGTQETQYF.